The clone carrying this T cell receptor beta chain appeared a few times. Its target is unknown. There are 12 residues in the CDR3. The V end lost 6 bases, the J end lost 2 bases, and 5 bases lay between the germline ends. Germline loops: CDR1 SNHLY, CDR2 FYNNEI. This entry comes from a study of cytomegalovirus exposure and HLA in healthy donors. Points from the study as a whole: Analysis performed later found 15,000 or so TCR beta sequences associated with HLA alleles at 0.05 false discovery rate.

The PCR employed 60 Vbeta primers together with 13 Jbeta primers. The authors' processing: Per a later analysis, the number of unique TCR beta chains was some 82 million, of which roughly 10 million were shared. The method was immunoSEQ multiplex PCR; TCRdb's version includes in-frame clones alone and lacks a portion of them. The V and J calls and clone size are taken from that table; D and trimming were inferred from the DNA. The sample consists of just over 200,000 clones, 79% of them appearing once. Material for sequencing was PBMCs. The chain employs TRBV2 and TRBJ1-5; D ambiguous. The sequence was collected from a man aged 45-65 years in good health and CMV-seronegative. Written as DNA, the CDR3 is TGTGCCAGCAGATTAGGCAATCAGCCCCAGCATTTT. It encodes CASRLGNQPQHF.